One TCR beta chain is described in this entry. This clonotype came up a few times. Its cognate antigen has yet to be identified. Per-nucleotide qualities are absent, and no much larger clonotype sits a single base away. These data belong to a study of T cells after yellow fever vaccination (dated by TCRdb to between 2019 and 2020). Background for the entire study: The SMART-Seq v4 Ultra Low Input RNA kit was used to prepare libraries from fractions with low cell numbers. To follow T-cell clones before and after primary and booster YFV17D yellow fever vaccination, bulk TCR alpha and beta repertoires were sequenced over time. The cohort comprised two healthy male donors, one aged 18 to 30 and one aged 30 to 40 years. Blood samples were taken at several timepoints before and after primary and secondary immunization, and bulk PBMC replicates and cell subsets were isolated.

Summary of the overall study and its limitations: Because only a couple of donors were included in the study, the extent to which the findings can be generalized is limited. Computational filtering was needed because FACS-sorted repertoires could contain abundant contaminating clonotypes from the bulk population. A small share of clonotypes occurred in both CD4 and CD8 compartments, likely arising from convergent recombination. Compared with the primary T-cell response, the secondary T-cell response was faster but weaker, reaching its peak on day 5 rather than on day 15. After the booster, most of the clones that had expanded following primary vaccination were detected again (almost 98% of CD4 and 80% to 90% of CD8), which suggests that memory was broadly maintained.

TCR cDNA was synthesized by 5'RACE template switching, which introduced a universal primer site and unique molecular identifiers. cDNA synthesis was primed from both the TCR alpha and TCR beta constant segments. Library amplification involved two PCR steps, and the second step added sample barcodes and sequencing adapters. Sequencing of the libraries was done on either Illumina HiSeq 2500 (2x100 bp) or NovaSeq (2x150 bp). The paper's data handling went like this. Demultiplexing of reads and collapsing into UMI consensus sequences were performed with MIGEC, and V(D)J alignment was carried out with MiXCR. Clonotypes responding to the vaccine were identified with edgeR on replicate PBMC samples, with the criteria of FDR below 0.01 and a log2 fold change above 5 up to day 15. Bulk clonotypes were assigned CD4 or CD8 identity according to which sequenced CD4 or CD8 repertoire held them at higher abundance. Through fastp at Q25 and MiXCR, TCRdb rebuilt clones from the public reads, retaining in-frame beta chains. Rows are combined by CDR3 protein, so each entry shows the most common genes and DNA. The V and J calls were determined by TCRdb, not by the authors. The sample data list 200,000 to 250,000 distinct CDR3 sequences, and less than 8.5% of these were observed just once. Clones ranked in the top ten supply more than 0.8% of the sample.

The sample's treatment or condition label, decoded: live attenuated yellow fever vaccine strain. PBMCs were isolated from peripheral blood using a standard Ficoll-Paque protocol. Dynabeads CD4 and CD8 positive selection kits were used to isolate the CD4 and CD8 T-cell fractions. RNA was extracted with TriZol from bulk PBMCs, CD4 and CD8 fractions, and dextramer-positive and dextramer-negative fractions. V loses 8 bases at its end and J loses 14 bases; junction bases beyond the gene matches: 13. The CDR3 runs 13 amino acids, cysteine and phenylalanine included. Only the CDR3 part of the read is kept: 39 bases, read in frame from the first base. Based on the germline V gene, the CDR1 and CDR2 sequences are MNHNS and SASEGT.

In this chain, TRBV6-1 is recombined with TRBJ2-1; TRBD1 aligns with 9 central bases. Sequences were derived from CD4+ T cells sorted from PBMCs, sampled 15 days after the yellow fever booster vaccination. This receptor was identified in a young man who received the YFV17D yellow fever vaccine. The CDR3 region reads CASSKLRGQGEFF. The DNA reads as follows: TGTGCCAGCTCAAAACTCCGGGGACAGGGTGAGTTCTTC.